This T cell receptor beta chain was recorded in a study of shared clonotypes between healthy human individuals. Overall study results and limits: Unshared clonotypes carried lower generation probabilities than those common to all four donors. In having few donors, the study represented limited genetic and exposure-history diversity.

This clone was counted a single time. As yet, its antigen is unknown. With 3 bases removed from V and 2 bases from J, the gap between germline ends came to 14 bases. The CDR3 is 15 residues long. CDR1 is MNHEY and CDR2 is SMNVEV in the germline V gene (reference sequence). Sorted-subset replicate PCR reactions were performed with about 200 ng DNA, corresponding to roughly 30,000 T cell genomes. The repertoire was sequenced with immunoSEQ multiplex PCR; TCRdb's copy has only in-frame clones and lacks some. The sample holds about 1 million clones, under 80% seen once. The receptor was derived from a man between 18 and 35 years old in good health. The chain has TRBV27 and TRBJ2-7; D might be TRBD2 (5 bases). Sequencing input: memory CD4+ T cells sorted from blood. Regarding subset: CD45RA-negative fraction. CDR3 nucleotides: TGTGCCAGCAGTTTTTGGGTTCACGGGGCCTACGAGCAGTACTTC. Translating it yields CASSFWVHGAYEQYF.